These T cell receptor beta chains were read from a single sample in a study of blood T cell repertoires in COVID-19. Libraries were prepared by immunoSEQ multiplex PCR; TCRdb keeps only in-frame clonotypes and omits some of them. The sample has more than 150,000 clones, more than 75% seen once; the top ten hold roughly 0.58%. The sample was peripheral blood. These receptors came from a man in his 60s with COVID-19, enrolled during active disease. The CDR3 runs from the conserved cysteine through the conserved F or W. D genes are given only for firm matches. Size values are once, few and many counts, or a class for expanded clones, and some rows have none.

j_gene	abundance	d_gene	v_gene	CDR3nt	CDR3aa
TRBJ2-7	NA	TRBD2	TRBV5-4	TGTGCCAGCAGCTTGGTCCCTAGCGGGAGTTTTTACTTC	CASSLVPSGSFYF
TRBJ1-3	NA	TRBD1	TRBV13	TGTGCCAGCAGCTTCCGGGACAGTTGGGGAGGCACCATATATTTT	CASSFRDSWGGTIYF
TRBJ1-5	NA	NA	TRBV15	TGTGCCACCAGCAGAGATCCAGGCAATCAGCCCCAGCATTTT	CATSRDPGNQPQHF
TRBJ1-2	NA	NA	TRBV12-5	TGTGCTAGTGGTTTGGTAGGACAGATCAATGGCTACACCTTC	CASGLVGQINGYTF
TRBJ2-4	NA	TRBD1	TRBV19	TGTGCCAGTAGTATTTGGGACAGAGCCAAAAACATTCAGTACTTC	CASSIWDRAKNIQYF
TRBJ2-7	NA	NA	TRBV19	TGTGCCAGTAGTACACAAACGGGGGAGCAGTACTTC	CASSTQTGEQYF
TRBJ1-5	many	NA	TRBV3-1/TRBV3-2	TGTGCCAGCAGCCAAGATCAGGGCAGCAATCAGCCCCAGCATTTT	CASSQDQGSNQPQHF
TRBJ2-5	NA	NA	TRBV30	TGTGCCTGGAGTAGATTTGGAGGGCGGGAGACCCAGTACTTC	CAWSRFGGRETQYF
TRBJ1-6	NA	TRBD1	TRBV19	TGTGCCAGTGAGGACACCACAGGGGTTGTCAACTCCTATAATTCACCCCTCCACTTT	CASEDTTGVVNSYNSPLHF
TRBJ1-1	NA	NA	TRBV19	TGTGCCAGTAGTCGAAGTCGCGGACAGTTGAACACTGAAGCTTTCTTT	CASSRSRGQLNTEAFF
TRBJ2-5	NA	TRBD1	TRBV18	TGTGCCAGCTCACCCCCTAACCCGGGACAGTTCCAAGAGACCCAGTACTTC	CASSPPNPGQFQETQYF
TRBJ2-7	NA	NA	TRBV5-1	TGCGCCAGCAGCTTGGTTCAGACGGGAGAGCAGTACTTC	CASSLVQTGEQYF
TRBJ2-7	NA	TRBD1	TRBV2	TGTGCCAGCAACTACGAAAGGGACAGGGCGGGGGACGAGCAGTACTTC	CASNYERDRAGDEQYF
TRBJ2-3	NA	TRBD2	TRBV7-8	TGTGCCAGCAGCTTACTAGCGGGGGGGAGTAAGGATACGCAGTATTTT	CASSLLAGGSKDTQYF
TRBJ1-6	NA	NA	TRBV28	TGTGCCAGCAGTTCAGGGGTCAGCTCCTATAATTCACCCCTCCACTTT	CASSSGVSSYNSPLHF
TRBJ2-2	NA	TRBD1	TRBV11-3	TGTGCCAGCAGCGGGAACAGGGGGGAAGAGACCGGGGAGCTGTTTTTT	CASSGNRGEETGELFF
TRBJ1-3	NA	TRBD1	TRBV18	TGTGCCAGCTCACCGGCAGGGGGAATCTCTGGAAACACCATATATTTT	CASSPAGGISGNTIYF
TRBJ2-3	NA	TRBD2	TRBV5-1	TGCGCCAGCAGCTTGGTCCGGGGGGGAAGCACAGATACGCAGTATTTT	CASSLVRGGSTDTQYF
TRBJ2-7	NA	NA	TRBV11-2	TGTGCCAGCAGCTTACAGGGAAATTCGGGCGAGCAGTACTTC	CASSLQGNSGEQYF
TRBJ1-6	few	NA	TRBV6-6	TGTGCCAGCATCCTTACTTCGGATTCACCCCTCCACTTT	CASILTSDSPLHF
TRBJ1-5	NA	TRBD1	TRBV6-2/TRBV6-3	TGTGCCAGCAGTTACACTCTGACAGGGAATCAGCCCCAGCATTTT	CASSYTLTGNQPQHF
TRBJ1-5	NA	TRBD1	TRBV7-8	TGTGCCAGCAGCTTTCTGACGAGGACAGGGAATCAGCCCCAGCATTTT	CASSFLTRTGNQPQHF
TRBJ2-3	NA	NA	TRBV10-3	TGTGCCATCAGTGAGTCCCAAAGCCTTAGCACAGATACGCAGTATTTT	CAISESQSLSTDTQYF
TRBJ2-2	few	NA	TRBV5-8	TGTGCCAGCAGCCGTAACAGGGTAACGAACACCGGGGAGCTGTTTTTT	CASSRNRVTNTGELFF
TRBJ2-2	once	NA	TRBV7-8	TGTGCCAGCAGCTTGCAGGGGTCGGTCACCGGGGAGCTGTTTTTT	CASSLQGSVTGELFF
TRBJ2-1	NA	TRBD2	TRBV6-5	TGTGCCAGCAGCTGGACTAGCGGGATTGACAATGAGCAGTTCTTC	CASSWTSGIDNEQFF
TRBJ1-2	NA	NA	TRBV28	TGTGCCAGCAGTTTAGGTCTAGGGAGAAACTATGGCTACACCTTC	CASSLGLGRNYGYTF
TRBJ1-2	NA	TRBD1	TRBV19	TGTGCCAGTAGTACCTCGCCCGGACAGGGGGGAAATGGCTACACCTTC	CASSTSPGQGGNGYTF
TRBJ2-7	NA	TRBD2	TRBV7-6	TGTGCCAGCAGCTTAGGTTCCAGCGGGAGTGGGGAGCAGTACTTC	CASSLGSSGSGEQYF
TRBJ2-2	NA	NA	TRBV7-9	TGTGCCAGCAGCTTCCCCCCGCCTGAGCGCACCGGGGAGCTGTTTTTT	CASSFPPPERTGELFF
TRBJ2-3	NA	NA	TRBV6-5	TGTGCCAGCAGTCCAAGCGGGGATACGCAGTATTTT	CASSPSGDTQYF
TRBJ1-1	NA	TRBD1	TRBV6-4	TGTGCCAGCAGTGATTCGCCGGGACAGCCGGAAGCTTTCTTT	CASSDSPGQPEAFF
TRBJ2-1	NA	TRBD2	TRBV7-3	TGTGCCAGCAGCTTAACCCCAAGGGGCGGGGGGAGCTCCTACAATGAGCAGTTCTTC	CASSLTPRGGGSSYNEQFF
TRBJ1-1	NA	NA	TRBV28	TGTGCCAGCATCAGTAGAGGGCGCTCCGGGTCTGCTTTCTTT	CASISRGRSGSAFF
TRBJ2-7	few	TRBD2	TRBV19	TGTGCCAGTAGTATTCAGCTAGCGGGAATGTATACCTACGAGCAGTACTTC	CASSIQLAGMYTYEQYF
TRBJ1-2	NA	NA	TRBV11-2	TGTGCCAGCAGCTTAGATCTTGGGGGGGCGGGTGGCTACACCTTC	CASSLDLGGAGGYTF
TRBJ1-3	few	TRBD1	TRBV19	TGTGCCAGTAGAGTACAGGGGGCGGCTGGAAACACCATATATTTT	CASRVQGAAGNTIYF
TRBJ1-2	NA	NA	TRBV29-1	TGCAGCGTTGGGGAGGGAAACGGCTACACCTTC	CSVGEGNGYTF
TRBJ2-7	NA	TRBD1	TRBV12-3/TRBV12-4	TGTGCCAGCACCTATAGGGGACAGATGTACTTC	CASTYRGQMYF
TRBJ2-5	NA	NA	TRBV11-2	TGTGCCAGCAGCTTAGGGGCTCGAGAGACCCAGTACTTC	CASSLGARETQYF
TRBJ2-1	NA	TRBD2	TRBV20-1	TGCAGTGCTAGTCCCCACTTAACTAGCGGGAGTGTCTACAATGAGCAGTTCTTC	CSASPHLTSGSVYNEQFF
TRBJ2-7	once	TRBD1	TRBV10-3	TGTGCCATCAGTGAGTCTTGGGACAGAAACTCCTACGAGCAGTACTTC	CAISESWDRNSYEQYF
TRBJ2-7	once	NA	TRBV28	TGTGCCAGCAGTTTATACCAGGACTCCTACGAGCAGTACTTC	CASSLYQDSYEQYF
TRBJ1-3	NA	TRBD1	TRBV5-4	TGTGCCAGCAGCTCCGGGACAGGGGTTGGAAACACCATATATTTT	CASSSGTGVGNTIYF
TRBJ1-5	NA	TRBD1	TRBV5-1	TGCGCCAGCAGCTCACAGGGGGATCGCAATCAGCCCCAGCATTTT	CASSSQGDRNQPQHF
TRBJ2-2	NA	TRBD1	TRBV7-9	TGTGCCAGCAGCCTCGGACAGGACACCGGGGAGCTGTTTTTT	CASSLGQDTGELFF
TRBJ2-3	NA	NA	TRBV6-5	TGTGCCAGCAGGCGTACAGGGACGAGCACAGATACGCAGTATTTT	CASRRTGTSTDTQYF
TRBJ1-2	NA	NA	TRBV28	TGTGCCAGCAGTTTAGGGTCACCCAGGGGCAACTATGGCTACACCTTC	CASSLGSPRGNYGYTF
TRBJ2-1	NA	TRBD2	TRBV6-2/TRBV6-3	TGTGCCAGCAGTTACGATAGCGGGAGATCCAATGAGCAGTTCTTC	CASSYDSGRSNEQFF